This TCR beta chain was captured in a study of T cell responses to AZD1222 COVID-19 vaccine. Study conclusions and caveats: All repertoire sampling was performed exclusively after the peak T cell response. White British people made up most donors, females outnumbered males, and clonal diversity was possibly underestimated.

As regards this clone: Its antigen remains unknown. One end of the junction is discordant with germline, which a read error may explain.

Using immunoSEQ multiplex PCR, the repertoire was profiled, and TCRdb retains in-frame clones only, with some absent. The sample records 150,000 to 200,000 clones, around 90% being singletons. There are 14 residues in the CDR3. Germline assignment: CDR1 SGHAT and CDR2 FQNNGV. The TCR comes from an adult who received the AZD1222 COVID-19 vaccine. The specimen was peripheral blood, collected 28 days after the second AZD1222 dose. The V gene is TRBV11-2, the J gene TRBJ2-5; D not certain. The CDR3 loop reads CASSLALYQETQYF. The DNA for the CDR3 is TGTGCCAGCAGCTTAGCCCTTTACCAGGAGACCCAGTACTTC.